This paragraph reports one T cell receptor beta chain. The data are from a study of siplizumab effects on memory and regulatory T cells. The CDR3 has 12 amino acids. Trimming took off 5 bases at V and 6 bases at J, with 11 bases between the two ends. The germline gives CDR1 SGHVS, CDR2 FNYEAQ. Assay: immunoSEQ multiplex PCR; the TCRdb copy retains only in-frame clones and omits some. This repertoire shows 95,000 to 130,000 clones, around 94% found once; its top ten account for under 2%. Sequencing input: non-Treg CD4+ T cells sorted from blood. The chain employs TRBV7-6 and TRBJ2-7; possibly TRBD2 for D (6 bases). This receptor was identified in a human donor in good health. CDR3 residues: CASSLGRSEQYF. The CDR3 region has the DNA TGTGCCAGCAGCCTGGGGAGGAGCGAGCAGTACTTC.